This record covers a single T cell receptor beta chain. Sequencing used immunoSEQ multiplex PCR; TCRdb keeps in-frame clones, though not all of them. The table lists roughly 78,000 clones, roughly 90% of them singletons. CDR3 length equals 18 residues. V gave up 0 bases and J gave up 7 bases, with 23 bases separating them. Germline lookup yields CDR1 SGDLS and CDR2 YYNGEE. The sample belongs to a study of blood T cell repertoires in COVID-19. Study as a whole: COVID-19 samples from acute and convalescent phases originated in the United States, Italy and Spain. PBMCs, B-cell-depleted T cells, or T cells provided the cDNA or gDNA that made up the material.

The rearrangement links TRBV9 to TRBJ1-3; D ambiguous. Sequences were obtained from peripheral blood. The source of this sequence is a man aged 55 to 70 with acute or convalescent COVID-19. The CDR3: CASSVDAGGGIGLNTIYF. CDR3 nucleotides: TGTGCCAGCAGCGTAGATGCCGGTGGAGGAATAGGACTGAACACCATATATTTT.